This TCR beta chain is from a study of beta chain features in type 1 diabetes. Study context: Investigators examined roughly 99,000,000 sorted cells across all samples. Study-wide points: There was a moderate but significant shortening of TCRB CDR3s in all four CD4+ subsets of Type 1 diabetes patients. At VDJ recombination sites, type 1 diabetes patients had fewer insertions and more deleted nucleotides.

Sorting of CD4+ naive, central memory, regulatory and stem cell-like memory cells was performed via CD45RO/CCR7/CD25/CD127/CD95/CD27. The study reverse transcribed the entire isolated RNA, so it sequenced expressed TCRB transcripts. Profiling relied on immunoSEQ multiplex PCR, and the TCRdb table lists in-frame clones only, not all of them. The sample has approximately 160,000 clones; 10% are singletons. In the case of this clone: The antigen remains undetermined.

V dropped 3 bases and J dropped 3 bases, with 15 bases sitting between them. CDR1 and CDR2 from the germline V gene are SGHRS and YFSETQ. The CDR3 contains 15 residues. This rearrangement joins TRBV5-1 to TRBJ2-5, with a tentative D call TRBD2 (6 bases). The sequence came from a man in his thirties or forties with type 1 diabetes. The sequenced sample consisted of central memory CD4+ T cells from blood. The CDR3 DNA sequence: TGCGCCAGCAGCTGGACCGGGACTGTCGAAGAGACCCAGTACTTC. This codes for CASSWTGTVEETQYF. The whole variable domain, remainder taken from reference TRBV5-1 and TRBJ2-5, is KAGVTQTPRYLIKTRGQQVTLSCSPISGHRSVSWYQQTPGQGLQFLFEYFSETQRNKGNFPGRFSGRQFSNSRSEMNVSTLELGDSALYLCASSWTGTVEETQYFGPGTRLLVL.